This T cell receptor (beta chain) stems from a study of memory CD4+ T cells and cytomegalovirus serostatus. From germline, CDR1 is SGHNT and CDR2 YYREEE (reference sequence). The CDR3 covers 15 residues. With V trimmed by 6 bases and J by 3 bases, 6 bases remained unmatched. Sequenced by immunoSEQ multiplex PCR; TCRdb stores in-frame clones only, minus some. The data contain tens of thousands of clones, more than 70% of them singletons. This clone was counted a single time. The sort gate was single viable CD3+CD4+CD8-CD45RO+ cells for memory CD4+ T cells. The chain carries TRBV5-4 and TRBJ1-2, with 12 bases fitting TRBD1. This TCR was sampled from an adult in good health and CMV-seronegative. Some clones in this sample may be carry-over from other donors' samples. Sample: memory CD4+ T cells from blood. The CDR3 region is CASNPGQGADYGYTF. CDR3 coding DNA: TGTGCCAGCAACCCGGGACAGGGGGCAGACTATGGCTACACCTTC.